These T cell receptor beta chains were read from a single sample in a study of T cell repertoires in cytomegalovirus infection. TCRdb re-derived calls from the reads in MiXCR, one entry per CDR3 protein. The data contain around 280,000 distinct CDR3 sequences, about 9.1% of them singletons. The specimen was PBMCs. Receptors were obtained from a human donor in good health (CMV status not recorded). Some clones in this sample may be carry-over from other donors' samples. The conserved cysteine and the conserved F or W are not part of the CDR3 here.

cdr3_aa: ATSDSQRGNTGELF
v_call: TRBV24-1
j_call: TRBJ2-2

cdr3_aa: ASFPAGGNQPQH
v_call: TRBV28
j_call: TRBJ1-5

cdr3_aa: ASSLGPLQETQY
v_call: TRBV12-3/TRBV12-4
j_call: TRBJ2-5

cdr3_aa: SASPGSGTDTQY
v_call: TRBV20-1
j_call: TRBJ2-3

cdr3_aa: ASSYSAGAGAF
v_call: TRBV6-5
j_call: TRBJ1-1

cdr3_aa: ASSLGGSSTIY
v_call: TRBV7-9
j_call: TRBJ1-3

cdr3_aa: ASGLEAGPYEQY
v_call: TRBV12-5
j_call: TRBJ2-7

cdr3_aa: ASTPWGDSTDTQY
v_call: TRBV7-2
j_call: TRBJ2-3

cdr3_aa: ASSDPWTGDTGELF
v_call: TRBV6-4
j_call: TRBJ2-2

cdr3_aa: ASSVPRGANTGELF
v_call: TRBV9
j_call: TRBJ2-2

cdr3_aa: AIKGTDRSYEQY
v_call: TRBV2
j_call: TRBJ2-7

cdr3_aa: ASSLDRGPYGYT
v_call: TRBV7-2
j_call: TRBJ1-2

cdr3_aa: AEGASRTDTQY
v_call: TRBV7-9
j_call: TRBJ2-3

cdr3_aa: ATSTRGSGTEAF
v_call: TRBV15
j_call: TRBJ1-1

cdr3_aa: ASSLDSLRSEAF
v_call: TRBV7-9
j_call: TRBJ1-1

cdr3_aa: ASTAPGDNEQF
v_call: TRBV7-8
j_call: TRBJ2-1

cdr3_aa: ASIQQGAGNQPQH
v_call: TRBV6-8
j_call: TRBJ1-5

cdr3_aa: ASSLVWNTGELF
v_call: TRBV7-8
j_call: TRBJ2-2

cdr3_aa: ASSPWTPNTEAF
v_call: TRBV7-2
j_call: TRBJ1-1

cdr3_aa: SVVWGAGETQY
v_call: TRBV29-1
j_call: TRBJ2-5

cdr3_aa: ASSPRDSRTGELF
v_call: TRBV27
j_call: TRBJ2-2

cdr3_aa: ASSLSGTSYNEQF
v_call: TRBV7-2
j_call: TRBJ2-1

cdr3_aa: ASSLESLFSPLH
v_call: TRBV7-9
j_call: TRBJ1-6

cdr3_aa: ASSQVGFGIETEAF
v_call: TRBV4-3
j_call: TRBJ1-1

cdr3_aa: ASSTTTGSEQY
v_call: TRBV19
j_call: TRBJ2-7